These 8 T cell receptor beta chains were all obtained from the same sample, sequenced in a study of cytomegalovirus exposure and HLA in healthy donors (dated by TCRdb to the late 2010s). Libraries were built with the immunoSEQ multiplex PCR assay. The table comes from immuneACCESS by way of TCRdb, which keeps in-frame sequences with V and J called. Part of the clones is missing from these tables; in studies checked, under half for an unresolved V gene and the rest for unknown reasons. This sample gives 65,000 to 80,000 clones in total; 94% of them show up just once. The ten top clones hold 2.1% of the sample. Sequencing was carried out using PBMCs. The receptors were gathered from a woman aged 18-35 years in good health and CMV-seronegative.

The CDR3 reads CASSQVGQGKTDTQYF. CDR3 nucleotides: TGTGCCAGCAGCCAAGTGGGGCAGGGTAAAACAGATACGCAGTATTTT. The chain has TRBV4-2 and TRBJ2-3, with a tentative D call TRBD1 (5 bases). The CDR3 sequence is 16 residues long. The V end lost 1 base, the J end lost 3 bases, and 14 bases lay between the germline ends. Germline V lookup: CDR1 LGHNA, CDR2 YNFKEQ.

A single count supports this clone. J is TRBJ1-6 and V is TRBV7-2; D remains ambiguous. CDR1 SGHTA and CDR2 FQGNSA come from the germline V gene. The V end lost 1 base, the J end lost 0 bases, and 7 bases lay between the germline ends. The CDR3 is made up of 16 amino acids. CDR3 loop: CASSLDRSSYNSPLHF. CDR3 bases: TGTGCCAGCAGCTTAGACAGAAGCTCCTATAATTCACCCCTCCACTTT.

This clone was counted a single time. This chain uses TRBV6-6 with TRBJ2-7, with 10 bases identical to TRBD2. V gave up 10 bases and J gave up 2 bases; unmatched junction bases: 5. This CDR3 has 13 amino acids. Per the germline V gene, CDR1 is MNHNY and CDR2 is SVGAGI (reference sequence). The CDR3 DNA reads TGTGCCACCGGGACTAGCGAACCCTACGAGCAGTACTTC. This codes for CATGTSEPYEQYF.

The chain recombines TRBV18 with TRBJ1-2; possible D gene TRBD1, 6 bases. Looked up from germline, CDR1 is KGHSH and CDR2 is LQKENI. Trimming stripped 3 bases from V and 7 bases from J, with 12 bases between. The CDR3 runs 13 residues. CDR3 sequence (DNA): TGTGCCAGCTCACCTGACAGGATGGTTGGCTACACCTTC. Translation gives CASSPDRMVGYTF.

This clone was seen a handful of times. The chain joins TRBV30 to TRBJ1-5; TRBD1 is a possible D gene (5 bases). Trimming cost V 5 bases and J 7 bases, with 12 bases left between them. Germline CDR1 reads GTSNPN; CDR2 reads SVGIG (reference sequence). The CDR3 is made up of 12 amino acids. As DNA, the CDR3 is TGTGCCTGGGGCAGGGTTGGACAGCCCCAGCATTTT. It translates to CAWGRVGQPQHF. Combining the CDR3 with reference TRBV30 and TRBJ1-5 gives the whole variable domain SQTIHQWPATLVQPVGSPLSLECTVEGTSNPNLYWYRQAAGRGLQLLFYSVGIGQISSEVPQNLSASRPQDRQFILSSKKLLLSDSGFYLCAWGRVGQPQHFGDGTRLSIL.

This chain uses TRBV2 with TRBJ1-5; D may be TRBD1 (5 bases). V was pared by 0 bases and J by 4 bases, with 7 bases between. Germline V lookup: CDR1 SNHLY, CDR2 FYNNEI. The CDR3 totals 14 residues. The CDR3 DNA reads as TGTGCCAGCAGTGAAGCACGGGGGAATCAGCCCCAGCATTTT. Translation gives CASSEARGNQPQHF. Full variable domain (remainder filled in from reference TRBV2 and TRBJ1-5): EPEVTQTPSHQVTQMGQEVILRCVPISNHLYFYWYRQILGQKVEFLVSFYNNEISEKSEIFDDQFSVERPDGSNFTLKIRSTKLEDSAMYFCASSEARGNQPQHFGDGTRLSIL.

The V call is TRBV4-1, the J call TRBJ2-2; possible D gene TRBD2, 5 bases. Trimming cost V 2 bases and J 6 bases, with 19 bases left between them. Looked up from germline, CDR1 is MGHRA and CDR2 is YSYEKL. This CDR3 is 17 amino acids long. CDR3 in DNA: TGCGCCAGCAGCCAATTCGGGGATCGGAGGTTATCCGGGGAGCTGTTTTTT. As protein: CASSQFGDRRLSGELFF.

The CDR3 reads CAWSGSGGTRTDTQYF. CDR3 in DNA: TGTGCCTGGAGTGGATCGGGGGGGACCCGCACAGATACGCAGTATTTT. The rearrangement uses TRBV30 and TRBJ2-3; 8 bases are shared with TRBD2. This CDR3 comprises 16 residues. The ends lost 1 base at V and 1 base at J; junction bases unmatched: 7. Germline CDR1 is GTSNPN and CDR2 is SVGIG (reference sequence).